The 29 T cell receptor beta chains below come from one sample, sequenced in a study of regulatory T cells in long-lasting Graves disease. Sample time point: newly diagnosed GD, antithyroid drugs for less than 3 months. Extracted RNA from PBMCs served as the source of the TCR library. In building TCR beta libraries, iRepertoire HTBI primers were used together with Arm-PCR of CDR3 regions. MiXCR was run by TCRdb on the multiplex PCR reads, yielding one entry per CDR3 protein. The sample has about 560,000 distinct CDR3 sequences, 16% seen once. These data also formed part of another study, on T cells in Graves' hyperthyroidism and ophthalmopathy.

The sequences come from peripheral blood mononuclear cells (PBMCs), collected at new diagnosis, from a patient treated with antithyroid drugs. All receptors derive from a man younger than 35 with Graves disease.

This clonotype has just a few counts. The chain uses TRBV9 and TRBJ2-1; either TRBD1 or TRBD2 may supply D (5 bases each). Germline CDR1 and CDR2: SGDLS and YYNGEE. V was cut by 6 bases and J by 3 bases, with 25 bases left in between. The CDR3 sequence is 18 residues long. The CDR3 reads CASTLQAGLPGGYNEQFF. The CDR3 bases are TGTGCCAGCACCCTACAAGCTGGACTGCCTGGGGGCTACAATGAGCAGTTCTTC.

In this sample, this clonotype turned up a few times. CDR3 in DNA: TGTGCCAGCAGCTCTAGCGGGTCTCAAATGTCCTACGAGCAGTACTTC. Translating gives CASSSSGSQMSYEQYF. The rearrangement links TRBV28 to TRBJ2-7; 8 bases line up with TRBD2. The CDR3 spans 16 residues. V was clipped by 6 bases and J by 1 base; unmatched bases: 11. Germline V lookup: CDR1 MDHEN, CDR2 SYDVKM.

The genes are TRBV7-9 and TRBJ2-3; TRBD2 matches 7 bases. After removal of 3 bases from V and 6 bases from J, the junction contained 6 bases not matched to a gene. Germline-derived CDR1 and CDR2 are SEHNR and FQNEAQ (reference sequence). This CDR3 contains 14 residues. Here the CDR3 DNA reads TGTGCCAGCAGCTTCCCCACTAGCGCTGATACGCAGTATTTT. Its protein is CASSFPTSADTQYF.

J is TRBJ2-1 and V is TRBV6-1, with TRBD2 matching 7 bases. V trimming: 2 bases; J trimming: 8 bases; junction bases outside the gene matches: 9. This CDR3 comprises 15 residues. Germline V gene data show CDR1 as MNHNS and CDR2 as SASEGT. For the CDR3, the DNA is TGTGCCAGCAGTGAATGGGAGGGCTCCGGCCATGAGCAGTTCTTC. Its protein is CASSEWEGSGHEQFF.

The sample holds many counts of this clonotype. The chain carries TRBV19 and TRBJ2-5; 13 bases agree with TRBD2. This CDR3 spans 17 amino acids. In germline, CDR1 is LNHDA, CDR2 SQIVND (reference sequence). The junction had 10 bases not matched to a gene; V was cut back by 5 bases and J by 4 bases. CDR3: CASSPRTSGSWLETQYF. In DNA form, the CDR3 reads TGTGCCAGTAGTCCCCGGACTAGCGGGAGCTGGCTAGAGACCCAGTACTTC.

V is TRBV20-1 and J is TRBJ2-5; a weak D match, TRBD1 (6 bases). The CDR3 loop spans 12 amino acids. Germline V lookup: CDR1 DFQATT, CDR2 SNEGSKA (reference sequence). The CDR3 DNA reads TGCAACTCCCAGGGGCTCCAAGAGACCCAGTACTTC. Translated, it gives CNSQGLQETQYF.

This chain links TRBV20-1 with TRBJ2-1; 8 nucleotides line up with TRBD2. CDR3 length: 15 amino acids. The germline CDR1 and CDR2 sequences are DFQATT and SNEGSKA (reference sequence). With 4 bases clipped from V and 1 base from J, the junction kept 6 bases outside the gene matches. DNA of the CDR3: TGCAGTGCTAACTCCGGGGGGGGATCCTACAATGAGCAGTTCTTC. Residues: CSANSGGGSYNEQFF.

Comment on this clonotype: Compared with germline, one end of the junction differs, possibly owing to a read error. The V gene is TRBV19, the J gene TRBJ1-5; TRBD1 agrees at 8 bases. This CDR3 comprises 13 residues. The germline CDR1 and CDR2 sequences are LNHDA and SQIVND (reference sequence). CDR3 loop: CASRGTGGQAQHF. In nucleotides, the CDR3 is TGTGCCAGTAGAGGGACAGGTGGTCAGGCCCAGCATTTT.

The J gene is TRBJ2-1, the V gene TRBV30, with 7 bases aligning to TRBD2. The V gene's germline CDR1 is GTSNPN and CDR2 SVGIG (reference sequence). The CDR3 has 16 amino acids. Germline trimming cut 0 bases from V and 7 bases from J; bases unmatched to any gene: 12. DNA for the CDR3: TGTGCCTGGAGTGTACGGGGGAGGGGCCGTCGGAATGAGCAGTTCTTC. Its protein product is CAWSVRGRGRRNEQFF.

The V call is TRBV29-1, the J call TRBJ2-5; 7 nucleotides agree with TRBD1. The germline V gene has CDR1 SQVTM and CDR2 ANQGSEA. V was pared by 8 bases and J by 0 bases, with 6 bases of the junction left unmatched. CDR3 length: 13 residues. The CDR3 reads CSPEGQYQETQYF. The CDR3 coding sequence is TGCAGCCCTGAGGGACAGTACCAAGAGACCCAGTACTTC.

The rearrangement uses TRBV30 and TRBJ2-7; TRBD1 matches at 10 bases. Germline CDR1 and CDR2: GTSNPN and SVGIG (reference sequence). This CDR3 has 12 amino acids. Trimming at V came to 3 bases and at J to 7 bases, leaving 3 bases not matched to a gene. Here the CDR3 DNA reads TGTGCCTGGAGCGGGACAGGGGTTGAGCAGTACTTC. Amino acid sequence: CAWSGTGVEQYF.

This clonotype has ten or more counts. The rearrangement links TRBV18 to TRBJ2-5, with unresolved D. This CDR3 region has 13 residues. Between the trimmed V and J ends, which lost 2 bases and 4 bases, there was a span of 8 bases. Germline-derived CDR1 and CDR2 are KGHSH and LQKENI. The CDR3 sequence is CASSPKAPETQYF. The CDR3 nucleotides are TGTGCCAGCTCACCAAAGGCCCCAGAGACCCAGTACTTC. Based on the CDR3 plus reference TRBV18 and TRBJ2-5, the full variable domain is NAGVMQNPRHLVRRRGQEARLRCSPMKGHSHVYWYRQLPEEGLKFMVYLQKENIIDESGMPKERFSAEFPKEGPSILRIQQVVRGDSAAYFCASSPKAPETQYFGPGTRLLVL.

The chain joins TRBV12-3 or TRBV12-4 to TRBJ2-1, with 13 bases matching TRBD2. The CDR3 is made up of 15 amino acids. V lost 6 bases, J lost 5 bases, and 4 bases stayed unmatched. CDR3 residues: CASRPGLAGNNEQFF. CDR3 bases: TGTGCCAGCAGACCGGGACTAGCGGGGAACAATGAGCAGTTCTTC.

This clonotype was seen repeatedly, ten times or more. The rearrangement links TRBV12-3 or TRBV12-4 to TRBJ1-5, with a weak D call TRBD1 (5 bases). This CDR3 comprises 13 residues. V shed 6 bases and J shed 11 bases, with 17 bases lying between them. The chain's CDR3 is CASRGGTPVTQHF. CDR3 sequence (DNA): TGTGCCAGCAGAGGTGGGACGCCCGTTACCCAGCATTTT.

The chain has TRBV2 and TRBJ1-1, with D uncertain. V was clipped by 6 bases and J by 0 bases, with 8 bases between them. Germline CDR1 reads SNHLY; CDR2 reads FYNNEI. The CDR3 contains 13 residues. As DNA, the CDR3 is TGTGCCAGCAGGGACTTTATGAACACTGAAGCTTTCTTT. Protein: CASRDFMNTEAFF. Full variable domain (rest looked up from reference TRBV2 and TRBJ1-1): EPEVTQTPSHQVTQMGQEVILRCVPISNHLYFYWYRQILGQKVEFLVSFYNNEISEKSEIFDDQFSVERPDGSNFTLKIRSTKLEDSAMYFCASRDFMNTEAFFGQGTRLTVV.

This clonotype was seen a handful of times. The rearrangement links TRBV2 to TRBJ2-3; TRBD2 matches at 8 bases. In germline, CDR1 is SNHLY, CDR2 FYNNEI. With 6 bases clipped from V and 5 bases from J, the junction kept 13 bases outside the gene matches. The CDR3 extends over 16 amino acids. The CDR3 region is CASSLAGREVIDTQYF. CDR3 bases: TGTGCCAGCAGCTTAGCCGGGCGGGAGGTGATAGATACGCAGTATTTT.

The rearrangement joins TRBV7-6 to TRBJ2-1; D unresolved. V was cut by 0 bases and J by 5 bases, with 17 bases left in between. CDR1 and CDR2 from the germline V gene are SGHVS and FNYEAQ. This CDR3 region has 17 residues. CDR3 nucleotide sequence: TGTGCCAGCAGCTTAGCGGTGGAAACCTACAGAAACAATGAGCAGTTCTTC. Translation: CASSLAVETYRNNEQFF.

The sample holds many counts of this clonotype. The chain is built from TRBV6-1 and TRBJ1-2; 12 nucleotides line up with TRBD1. The germline CDR1 and CDR2 sequences are MNHNS and SASEGT. The CDR3 covers 15 residues. Trimming at V came to 4 bases and at J to 5 bases, leaving 5 bases not matched to a gene. CDR3 nucleotide sequence: TGTGCCAGCAGTGCCGGGACAGGGGGCAGATATGGCTACACCTTC. The encoded protein is CASSAGTGGRYGYTF.

This clonotype showed up many times. The V gene is TRBV30, the J gene TRBJ2-5; D is possibly TRBD1 (5 bases). Germline lookup yields CDR1 GTSNPN and CDR2 SVGIG (reference sequence). The CDR3 contains 13 residues. V lost 5 bases and J 3 bases, leaving 13 bases between the germline ends. The chain's CDR3 is CAWELQEKETQYF. The CDR3 DNA is TGTGCCTGGGAACTACAGGAAAAAGAGACCCAGTACTTC.

Many counts were recorded for this clonotype. The rearrangement joins TRBV11-2 to TRBJ2-7; 13 positions match TRBD2. Trimming cost V 5 bases and J 3 bases; bases outside gene matches: 4. Germline CDR1 is SGHAT and CDR2 is FQNNGV. The CDR3 has 15 residues. The DNA of the CDR3 is TGTGCCAGCAGCCTCGGACTAGCGGGAGTCTACGAGCAGTACTTC. The encoded protein is CASSLGLAGVYEQYF. Full variable domain (remainder filled in from reference TRBV11-2 and TRBJ2-7): EAGVAQSPRYKIIEKRQSVAFWCNPISGHATLYWYQQILGQGPKLLIQFQNNGVVDDSQLPKDRFSAERLKGVDSTLKIQPAKLEDSAVYLCASSLGLAGVYEQYFGPGTRLTVT.

This chain joins TRBV29-1 and TRBJ2-7; tentative D call: TRBD1 (6 bases). CDR1 and CDR2 from the germline V gene are SQVTM and ANQGSEA. This CDR3 is built from 18 residues. V was shortened by 0 bases and J by 8 bases, with 29 bases between the two germline ends. DNA for the CDR3: TGCAGCGTTGAAGATTTGGGGGCAAAGGGTGACCCCCTCGGGCAGCAGTACTTC. Amino acid sequence: CSVEDLGAKGDPLGQQYF.

This clonotype was detected many times. The chain uses TRBV7-2 and TRBJ2-1; 9 nucleotides agree with TRBD2. Germline assignment: CDR1 SGHTA and CDR2 FQGNSA. This CDR3 contains 14 residues. The trim removed 2 bases at V and 9 bases at J, leaving 5 bases unmatched. CDR3 sequence: CASSLSGRLREQFF. CDR3 bases: TGTGCCAGCAGCTTAAGCGGGAGGTTGCGTGAGCAGTTCTTC.

This clonotype was observed a handful of times. The chain has TRBV11-2 and TRBJ2-2; D is unresolved. The ends were cut back, 1 base at V and 4 bases at J, with 10 bases in the middle. The CDR3 loop spans 15 amino acids. From germline, CDR1 is SGHAT and CDR2 FQNNGV. CDR3 sequence (DNA): TGTGCCAGCAGCTTAGGGTTGGTGAGCACCGGGGAGCTGTTTTTT. Translating gives CASSLGLVSTGELFF. Using reference TRBV11-2 and TRBJ2-2 for the parts outside the CDR3, the full variable domain is EAGVAQSPRYKIIEKRQSVAFWCNPISGHATLYWYQQILGQGPKLLIQFQNNGVVDDSQLPKDRFSAERLKGVDSTLKIQPAKLEDSAVYLCASSLGLVSTGELFFGEGSRLTVL.

This clonotype has at least ten counts. The V and J genes are TRBV28 and TRBJ2-7; D might be TRBD1 (5 bases). This CDR3 comprises 16 residues. The germline gives CDR1 MDHEN, CDR2 SYDVKM. V lost 2 bases and J 1 base, leaving 15 bases between the germline ends. CDR3 nucleotides: TGTGCCAGCAGTTTAGAGTTTCAGGGAACTTCCTACGAGCAGTACTTC. Amino acid sequence: CASSLEFQGTSYEQYF.

This clonotype was recorded at least ten times. The CDR3 loop is CASSLGSSSYEQYF. CDR3 nucleotide sequence: TGTGCCAGCAGTTTAGGGTCAAGCTCCTACGAGCAGTACTTC. The chain has TRBV12-3 or TRBV12-4 and TRBJ2-7; D is unclear. The CDR3 has 14 residues. V shed 1 base and J shed 0 bases, with 7 bases lying between them.

This clonotype has ten or more counts. The V call is TRBV29-1, the J call TRBJ2-7; 13 bases line up with TRBD2. CDR1 is SQVTM, CDR2 ANQGSEA, per germline. This CDR3 is 14 amino acids long. V trimming: 5 bases; J trimming: 4 bases; junction bases outside the gene matches: 5. Here the CDR3 DNA reads TGCAGCGTTAGGACTAGCGGGAGTACTTACGAGCAGTACTTC. Translated, it gives CSVRTSGSTYEQYF.

The gene calls are TRBV2 and TRBJ2-5, with 8 positions matching TRBD1. The length of the CDR3 is 14 residues. With V trimmed by 6 bases and J by 5 bases, 8 bases remained unmatched. Germline-derived CDR1 and CDR2 are SNHLY and FYNNEI. The CDR3 DNA reads as TGTGCCAGCAGCAGGGACAGGAACGGGGAGACCCAGTACTTC. Translating gives CASSRDRNGETQYF.

This clonotype has at least ten counts. The J gene is TRBJ2-1, the V gene TRBV13, with 16 bases identical to TRBD2. Germline loops: CDR1 PRHDT, CDR2 FYEKMQ (reference sequence). V dropped 4 bases and J dropped 4; count of bases not matched to a gene: 1. The CDR3 contains 16 residues. CDR3 bases: TGTGCCAGCAGCTCGGGACTAGCGGGAGGGTACAATGAGCAGTTCTTC. This encodes CASSSGLAGGYNEQFF.

This clonotype was detected many times. V gene TRBV12-3 or TRBV12-4 combines with J gene TRBJ1-2; 8 bases line up with TRBD1. The CDR3 consists of 11 residues. V shed 7 bases, J shed 7 bases, and the junction held 2 bases outside the gene matches. This chain's CDR3 is CASTDRVGYTF. The CDR3 nucleotides are TGTGCCAGCACGGACAGGGTTGGCTACACCTTC.